A selection of T cell receptor beta chains follows, all from one sample in a study of glioma-infiltrating T cells after dendritic cell vaccination. TCRdb's copy holds only in-frame clones and misses some; the assay was immunoSEQ multiplex PCR. The table records approximately 50,000 clones, 89% of them present only once. The sample was blood, taken after dendritic cell vaccination. These TCRs come from a human donor with glioblastoma. CDR3s include the opening cysteine and the closing phenylalanine or tryptophan. A D gene is named only where the DNA matches it firmly. Clone size is shown for a subset of rows, as once, few, many or a class of expanded clone.

j_call d_call clone_size v_call cdr3_aa cdr3_nt
TRBJ2-7 TRBD2 once TRBV5-8 CASSRGTSGTPSYEQYF TGTGCCAGCAGCCGCGGGACTAGCGGAACCCCATCCTACGAGCAGTACTTC
TRBJ2-5 - - TRBV5-1 CASSLDRVQETQYF TGCGCCAGCAGCTTGGACAGGGTCCAAGAGACCCAGTACTTC
TRBJ1-5 - - TRBV27 CASRIDSTNQPQHF TGTGCCAGCAGAATTGACAGTACAAATCAGCCCCAGCATTTT
TRBJ1-1 - - TRBV28 CAIRGQGRGTEAFF TGTGCCATCAGGGGTCAGGGGCGCGGGACTGAAGCTTTCTTT
TRBJ2-5 - - TRBV7-9 CASSLVPRQETQYF TGTGCCAGCAGCTTAGTTCCCAGACAAGAGACCCAGTACTTC
TRBJ1-1 - once TRBV2 CASSEYLVGMNTEAFF TGTGCCAGCAGTGAATATCTAGTAGGAATGAACACTGAAGCTTTCTTT
TRBJ2-7 - - TRBV18 CASSRTDQFYEQYF TGTGCCAGCTCAAGAACAGACCAATTCTACGAGCAGTACTTC
TRBJ2-2 TRBD2 once TRBV2 CASTGEGGELFF TGTGCCAGCACCGGGGAGGGCGGGGAGCTGTTTTTT
TRBJ2-3 TRBD2 - TRBV19 CASSITGTSGWADTQYF TGTGCCAGTAGTATCACCGGGACTAGCGGTTGGGCGGATACGCAGTATTTT
TRBJ2-2 TRBD2 once TRBV7-3 CASSPGGGTSGHLETGELFF TGTGCCAGCAGCCCCGGGGGGGGGACTAGCGGCCATCTGGAGACCGGGGAGCTGTTTTTT
TRBJ1-2 - once TRBV11-1 CASSPRTGYGYTF TGTGCCAGCAGCCCTCGTACTGGCTATGGCTACACCTTC
TRBJ2-3 TRBD2 - TRBV9 CASSVGSGLAGLMQYF TGTGCCAGCAGCGTTGGATCCGGACTAGCGGGATTGATGCAGTATTTT
TRBJ1-3 - - TRBV30 CAWSTPGSFSGNTIYF TGTGCCTGGAGTACCCCAGGTTCCTTCTCTGGAAACACCATATATTTT
TRBJ2-2 TRBD2 - TRBV7-9 CASSPRPSGRSGELFF TGTGCCAGCAGCCCGAGACCTAGCGGTAGGTCCGGGGAGCTGTTTTTT
TRBJ1-4 - - TRBV7-9 CASTLSWGEKLFF TGTGCCAGCACTCTGTCTTGGGGCGAAAAACTGTTTTTT
TRBJ1-1 TRBD1 - TRBV10-3 CAIKGATEAFF TGTGCCATCAAGGGGGCTACTGAAGCTTTCTTT
TRBJ2-7 - - TRBV29-1 CSVEWRGPGEQYF TGCAGCGTTGAGTGGAGGGGGCCAGGGGAGCAGTACTTC
TRBJ2-1 TRBD1 few TRBV9 CASNTGAYNEQFF TGTGCCAGCAACACAGGGGCCTACAATGAGCAGTTCTTC
TRBJ1-2 TRBD1 - TRBV6-5 CASRPFRDRDGYTF TGTGCCAGCAGACCATTCCGGGACAGGGATGGCTACACCTTC
TRBJ1-2 - - TRBV18 CASSPDRNYGYTF TGTGCCAGCTCCCCCGACAGGAACTATGGCTACACCTTC
TRBJ2-7 - - TRBV6-5 CASSFAANKEYEQYF TGTGCCAGCAGTTTTGCGGCCAATAAGGAATACGAGCAGTACTTC
TRBJ2-3 TRBD2 - TRBV5-1 CANRLAALSSTDTQYF TGCGCCAACAGGCTAGCGGCCCTGTCTAGCACAGATACGCAGTATTTT
TRBJ1-1 - - TRBV5-4 CASSSNTGNTEAFF TGTGCCAGCAGTTCCAATACAGGTAACACTGAAGCTTTCTTT
TRBJ2-3 TRBD2 - TRBV10-3 CAIKGTSGREEDTQYF TGTGCCATCAAAGGGACTAGCGGGAGGGAAGAAGATACGCAGTATTTT
TRBJ1-5 TRBD1 - TRBV7-2 CASSGQGRGQPQHF TGTGCCAGCAGCGGACAGGGGAGGGGTCAGCCCCAGCATTTT
TRBJ2-1 - - TRBV19 CASSTRLVSEQFF TGTGCCAGTAGTACGCGACTAGTCAGTGAGCAGTTCTTC
TRBJ2-1 TRBD2 - TRBV15 CATSIRGGMISGSSYNEQFF TGTGCCACCAGCATCCGAGGGGGGATGATTAGCGGGAGTTCCTACAATGAGCAGTTCTTC
TRBJ1-1 - - TRBV6-1 CASSESKGLTGRRMNTEAFF TGTGCCAGCAGTGAAAGTAAAGGCCTAACGGGAAGACGAATGAACACTGAAGCTTTCTTT
TRBJ2-7 TRBD1 - TRBV18 CASSPGGQKYEQYF TGTGCCAGCTCACCAGGGGGACAGAAGTACGAGCAGTACTTC
TRBJ1-2 - once TRBV28 CASSPTGSWGYGYTF TGTGCCAGCAGTCCTACAGGATCATGGGGCTATGGCTACACCTTC
TRBJ1-5 - - TRBV28 CASSFYTLPQGYNQPQHF TGTGCCAGCAGTTTCTACACTTTGCCCCAGGGATACAATCAGCCCCAGCATTTT
TRBJ2-7 TRBD1 - TRBV11-2 CASSSGQGSYEQYF TGTGCCAGCAGCTCGGGACAGGGCTCCTACGAGCAGTACTTC
TRBJ2-1 TRBD2 - TRBV14 CASSQAPSGYNEQFF TGTGCCAGCAGCCAGGCCCCTAGCGGCTACAATGAGCAGTTCTTC
TRBJ2-1 TRBD2 once TRBV9 CASSVGSSGSIYEQFF TGTGCCAGCAGCGTAGGATCTAGCGGGAGTATCTATGAGCAGTTCTTC
TRBJ1-1 - - TRBV15 CATSRVRVNTEAFF TGTGCCACCAGCAGGGTTCGAGTGAACACTGAAGCTTTCTTT
TRBJ2-2 TRBD1 - TRBV7-2 CASSWKGQDTGELFF TGTGCCAGCAGCTGGAAGGGACAGGACACCGGGGAGCTGTTTTTT
TRBJ2-7 TRBD1 - TRBV5-1 CASSTKTGNEQYF TGCGCCAGCAGCACCAAGACAGGGAACGAGCAGTACTTC
TRBJ2-7 - - TRBV7-2 CASSPPWAQGGYEQYF TGTGCCAGCAGCCCTCCCTGGGCCCAGGGTGGATACGAGCAGTACTTC
TRBJ1-1 - - TRBV4-1 CASSQDPPGVRAFF TGCGCCAGCAGCCAAGATCCTCCCGGAGTACGGGCTTTCTTT
TRBJ2-7 - - TRBV5-6 CASSLNNRIYEQYF TGTGCCAGCAGCTTGAATAACAGGATCTACGAGCAGTACTTC
TRBJ1-5 - - TRBV7-6 CASSPFSGNQPQHF TGTGCCAGCAGCCCCTTTTCGGGCAATCAGCCCCAGCATTTT
TRBJ1-2 - - TRBV27 CASSLNPRVYGYTF TGTGCCAGCAGTTTAAACCCCCGAGTCTATGGCTACACCTTC
TRBJ2-2 TRBD2 - TRBV5-1 CASSLDTSGRAPTGELFF TGCGCCAGCAGCTTGGATACTAGCGGGAGGGCCCCGACCGGGGAGCTGTTTTTT
TRBJ1-1 TRBD1 - TRBV28 CASSATGVRNTEAFF TGTGCCAGCAGTGCTACAGGGGTTAGAAACACTGAAGCTTTCTTT
TRBJ2-7 - - TRBV5-6 CASSLGAAYEQYF TGTGCCAGCAGCTTGGGAGCCGCCTACGAGCAGTACTTC
TRBJ2-7 - - TRBV28 CASGWANSYEQYF TGTGCCAGCGGCTGGGCCAATTCCTACGAGCAGTACTTC
TRBJ2-5 TRBD2 - TRBV29-1 CSVDYARGGSRTQYF TGCAGCGTTGATTACGCAAGAGGCGGGAGTAGGACCCAGTACTTC
TRBJ2-5 TRBD2 - TRBV30 CAWSTSGTRGETQYF TGTGCCTGGAGCACCTCCGGGACTAGGGGAGAGACCCAGTACTTC
TRBJ1-2 - - TRBV6-6 CASSYLGANYGYTF TGTGCCAGCAGTTACTTGGGGGCCAACTATGGCTACACCTTC
TRBJ2-1 TRBD1 - TRBV28 CASSYPPRGNEQFF TGTGCCAGCAGCTACCCACCCAGGGGGAATGAGCAGTTCTTC
TRBJ2-5 TRBD1 - TRBV10-3 CASSGTGGALVGETQYF TGTGCCAGCTCCGGGACAGGGGGCGCTTTGGTCGGGGAGACCCAGTACTTC
TRBJ2-1 TRBD2 - TRBV19 CASKPGRGGEYNEQFF TGTGCCAGTAAACCGGGGCGGGGGGGAGAATACAATGAGCAGTTCTTC
TRBJ1-3 - - TRBV27 CASTTFREFGNTIYF TGTGCCAGCACCACATTTAGGGAGTTCGGAAACACCATATATTTT
TRBJ2-5 TRBD2 - TRBV7-6 CASSFTVSGSRETQYF TGTGCCAGCAGCTTCACCGTCAGCGGGAGCAGGGAGACCCAGTACTTC
TRBJ2-3 - - TRBV4-2 CASSQDLAEGTDTQYF TGTGCCAGCAGCCAAGATCTAGCTGAGGGCACAGATACGCAGTATTTT
TRBJ1-5 - - TRBV28 CATDRSSNQPQHF TGTGCCACAGACCGGAGTAGCAATCAGCCCCAGCATTTT